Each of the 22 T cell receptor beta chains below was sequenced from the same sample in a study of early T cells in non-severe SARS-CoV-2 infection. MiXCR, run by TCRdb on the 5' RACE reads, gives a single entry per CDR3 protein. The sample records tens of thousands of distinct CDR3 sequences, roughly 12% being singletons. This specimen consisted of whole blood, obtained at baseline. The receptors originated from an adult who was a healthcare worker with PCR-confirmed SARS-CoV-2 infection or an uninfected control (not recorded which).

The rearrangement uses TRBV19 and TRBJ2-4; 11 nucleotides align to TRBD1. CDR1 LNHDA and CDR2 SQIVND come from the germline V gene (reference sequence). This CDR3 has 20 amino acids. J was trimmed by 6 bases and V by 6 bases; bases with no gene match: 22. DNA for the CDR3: TGTGCCAGTAGCCGGACAGGGGGCCCTGTCCCGAATGTTGATTTAAACATTCAGTACTTC. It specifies CASSRTGGPVPNVDLNIQYF.

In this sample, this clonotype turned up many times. The CDR3 region has the DNA TGCAGTGCTAGGGACAGCAGGAACAGTGAAGGAAAACTGTTTTTT. Its protein product is CSARDSRNSEGKLFF. The chain recombines TRBV20-1 with TRBJ1-4, with D perhaps TRBD1 (6 bases). Germline CDR1 and CDR2: DFQATT and SNEGSKA (reference sequence). The V gene lost 3 bases and the J gene lost 10 bases, with 21 bases spanning the gap. The CDR3 is made up of 15 amino acids.

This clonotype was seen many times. The CDR3 DNA sequence: TGTGCCAGCACCACTACTAGCCCTTACGAGCAGTACTTC. Translating it yields CASTTTSPYEQYF. The chain employs TRBV25-1 and TRBJ2-7, with D perhaps matching TRBD2 (6 bases). Trimming pared 7 bases from V and 4 bases from J, leaving 14 bases between. The CDR3 spans 13 residues. Looked up from germline, CDR1 is MGHDK and CDR2 is SYGVNS.

The DNA of the CDR3 is TGTGCCAGCAGTTATGTCCAGGACACAGATACGCAGTATTTT. This encodes CASSYVQDTDTQYF. V and J are TRBV6-6 and TRBJ2-3; D is uncertain. This CDR3 is 14 amino acids long. Germline V gene lookup returns CDR1 MNHNY and CDR2 SVGAGI (reference sequence). The germline V and J ends were trimmed by 3 bases and 2 bases, with 9 bases remaining between them.

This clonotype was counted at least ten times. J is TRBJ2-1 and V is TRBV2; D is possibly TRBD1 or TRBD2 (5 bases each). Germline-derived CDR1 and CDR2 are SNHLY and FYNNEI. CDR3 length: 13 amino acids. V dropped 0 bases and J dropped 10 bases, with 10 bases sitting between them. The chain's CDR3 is CASSEANWGEQFF. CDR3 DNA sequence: TGTGCCAGCAGTGAAGCTAACTGGGGGGAGCAGTTCTTC.

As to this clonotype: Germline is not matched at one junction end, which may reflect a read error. The CDR3 sequence: CVSSSLLAGYTDTQYF. DNA for the CDR3: TGTGTCAGCAGCTCCCTCCTAGCGGGGTACACAGATACGCAGTATTTT. V gene TRBV5-6 combines with J gene TRBJ2-3; TRBD2 matches 9 bases. There are 16 residues in the CDR3. CDR1 and CDR2 (germline): SGHDT, YYEEEE.

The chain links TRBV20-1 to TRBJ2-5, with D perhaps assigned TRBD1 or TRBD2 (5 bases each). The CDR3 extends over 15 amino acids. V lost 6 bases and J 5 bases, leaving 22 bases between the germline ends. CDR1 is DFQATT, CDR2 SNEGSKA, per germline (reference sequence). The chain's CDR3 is CSALDPGPPGETQYF. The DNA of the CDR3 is TGCAGTGCCCTGGACCCGGGGCCGCCTGGGGAGACCCAGTACTTC.

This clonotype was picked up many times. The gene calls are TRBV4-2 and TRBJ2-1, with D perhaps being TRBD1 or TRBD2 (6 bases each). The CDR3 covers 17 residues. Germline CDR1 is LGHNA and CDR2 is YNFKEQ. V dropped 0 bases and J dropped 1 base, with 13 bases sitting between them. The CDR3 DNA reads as TGTGCCAGCAGCCAAGATTTCGGGGGCGGATCCTACAATGAGCAGTTCTTC. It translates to CASSQDFGGGSYNEQFF.

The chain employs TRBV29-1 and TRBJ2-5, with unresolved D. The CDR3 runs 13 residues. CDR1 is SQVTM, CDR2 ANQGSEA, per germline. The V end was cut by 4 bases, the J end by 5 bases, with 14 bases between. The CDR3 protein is CSVVSQPRETQYF. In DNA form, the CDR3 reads TGCAGCGTTGTTAGCCAGCCGAGGGAGACCCAGTACTTC.

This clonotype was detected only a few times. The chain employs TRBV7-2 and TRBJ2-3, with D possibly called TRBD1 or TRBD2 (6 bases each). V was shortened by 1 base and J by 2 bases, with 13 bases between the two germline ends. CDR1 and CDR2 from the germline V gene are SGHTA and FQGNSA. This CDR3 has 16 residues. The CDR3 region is CASSLVGGTFTDTQYF. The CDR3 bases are TGTGCCAGCAGCTTAGTAGGGGGGACGTTCACAGATACGCAGTATTTT.

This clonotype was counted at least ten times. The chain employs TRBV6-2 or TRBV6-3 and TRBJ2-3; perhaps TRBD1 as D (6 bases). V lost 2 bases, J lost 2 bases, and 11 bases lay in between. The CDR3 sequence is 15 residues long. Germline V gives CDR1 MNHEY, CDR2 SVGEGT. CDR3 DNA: TGTGCCAGCAGTTACGACCAGGGGCTCACAGATACGCAGTATTTT. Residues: CASSYDQGLTDTQYF.

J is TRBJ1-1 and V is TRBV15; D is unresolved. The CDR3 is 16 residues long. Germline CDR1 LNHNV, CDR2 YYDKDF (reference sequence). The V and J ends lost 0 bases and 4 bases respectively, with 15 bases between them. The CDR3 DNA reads TGTGCCACCAGCAGAGAACCCTCCGGATTTGGCACTGAAGCTTTCTTT. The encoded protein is CATSREPSGFGTEAFF.

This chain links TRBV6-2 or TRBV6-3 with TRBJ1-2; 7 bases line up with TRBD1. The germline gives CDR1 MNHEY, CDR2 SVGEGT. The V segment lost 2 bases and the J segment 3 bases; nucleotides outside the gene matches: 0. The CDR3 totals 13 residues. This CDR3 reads CASSYRGHYGYTF. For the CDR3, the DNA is TGTGCCAGCAGTTACAGGGGGCACTATGGCTACACCTTC.

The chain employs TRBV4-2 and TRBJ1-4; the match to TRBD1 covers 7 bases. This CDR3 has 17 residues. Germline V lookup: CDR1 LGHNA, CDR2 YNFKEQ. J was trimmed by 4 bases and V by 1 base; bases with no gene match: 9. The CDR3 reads CASSQVGTVFDNEKLFF. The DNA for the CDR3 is TGTGCCAGCAGCCAAGTTGGGACAGTCTTTGATAATGAAAAACTGTTTTTT.

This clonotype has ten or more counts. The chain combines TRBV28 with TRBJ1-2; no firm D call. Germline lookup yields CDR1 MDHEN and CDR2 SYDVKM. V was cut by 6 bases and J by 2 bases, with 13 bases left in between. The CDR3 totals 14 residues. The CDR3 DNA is TGTGCCAGCAGGCGGGGTTCTTACAACTATGGCTACACCTTC. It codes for CASRRGSYNYGYTF.

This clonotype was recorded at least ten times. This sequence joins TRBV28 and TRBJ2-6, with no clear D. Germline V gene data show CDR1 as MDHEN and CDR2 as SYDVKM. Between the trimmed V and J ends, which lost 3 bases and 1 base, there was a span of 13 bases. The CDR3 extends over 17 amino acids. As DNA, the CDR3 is TGTGCCAGCAGTTTCGGACCGCCAGTTTCTGGGGCCAACGTCCTGACTTTC. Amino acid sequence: CASSFGPPVSGANVLTF.

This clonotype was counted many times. Here the CDR3 reads CSVVDDKGYEQYF. The CDR3 nucleotides are TGCAGCGTGGTGGATGATAAAGGTTACGAGCAGTACTTC. The chain employs TRBV29-1 and TRBJ2-7; no reliable D call. This CDR3 contains 13 residues. The V and J ends lost 6 bases and 4 bases respectively, with 16 bases between them. The V gene's germline CDR1 is SQVTM and CDR2 ANQGSEA.

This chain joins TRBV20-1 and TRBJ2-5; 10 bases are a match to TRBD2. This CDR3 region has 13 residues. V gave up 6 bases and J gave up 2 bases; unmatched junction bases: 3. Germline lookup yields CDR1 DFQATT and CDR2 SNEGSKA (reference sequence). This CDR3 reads CSAKAGGQETQYF. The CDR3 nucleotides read TGCAGTGCGAAAGCGGGGGGGCAAGAGACCCAGTACTTC.

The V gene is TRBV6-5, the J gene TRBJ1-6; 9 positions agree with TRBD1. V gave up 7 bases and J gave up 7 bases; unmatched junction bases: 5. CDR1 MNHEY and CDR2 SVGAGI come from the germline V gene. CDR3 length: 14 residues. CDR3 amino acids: CASTRTGANSPLHF. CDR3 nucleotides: TGTGCCAGCACTCGGACAGGGGCGAATTCACCCCTCCACTTT.

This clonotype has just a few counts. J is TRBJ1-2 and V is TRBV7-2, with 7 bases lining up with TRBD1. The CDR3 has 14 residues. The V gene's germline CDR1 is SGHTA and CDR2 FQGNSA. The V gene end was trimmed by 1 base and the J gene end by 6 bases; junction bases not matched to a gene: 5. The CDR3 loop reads CASSLGPGTDGYTF. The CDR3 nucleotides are TGTGCCAGCAGCTTAGGGCCCGGGACAGATGGCTACACCTTC. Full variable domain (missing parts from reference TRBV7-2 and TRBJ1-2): GAGVSQSPSNKVTEKGKDVELRCDPISGHTALYWYRQSLGQGLEFLIYFQGNSAPDKSGLPSDRFSAERTGGSVSTLTIQRTQQEDSAVYLCASSLGPGTDGYTFGSGTRLTVV.

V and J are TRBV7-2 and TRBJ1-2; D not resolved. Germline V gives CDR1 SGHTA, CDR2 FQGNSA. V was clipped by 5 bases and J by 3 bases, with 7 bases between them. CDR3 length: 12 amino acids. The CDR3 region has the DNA TGTGCCAGCAGCAATAGAGACTATGGCTACACCTTC. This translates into CASSNRDYGYTF.

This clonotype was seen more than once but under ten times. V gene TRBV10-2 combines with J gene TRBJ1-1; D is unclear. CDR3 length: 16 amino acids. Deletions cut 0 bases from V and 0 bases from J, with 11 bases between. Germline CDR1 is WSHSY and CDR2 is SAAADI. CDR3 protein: CASSESLSAMNTEAFF. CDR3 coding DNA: TGCGCCAGCAGTGAGTCGTTAAGTGCCATGAACACTGAAGCTTTCTTT.